The present T cell receptor beta chain was sequenced within a study of cytomegalovirus exposure and HLA in healthy donors. About the study: Assignment to the Caucasian-associated ancestry cluster applied to roughly 80% of the approximately 420 genotyped donors. General observations from the study: Across donors, presence/absence analyses took sequencing depth to be roughly uniform.

Germline values: CDR1 SGHRS, CDR2 YFSETQ. The CDR3 is 17 residues long. This PCR relied on a set of 60 Vbeta primers and 13 Jbeta primers. Here immunoSEQ multiplex PCR was the method, and the copy in TCRdb shows in-frame clones only, minus some. The sample lists approximately 99,000 clones, 81% occurring once. In this sample, this clone turned up once. Its antigen remains unknown. One end of the junction fails to match germline, which may point to a read error. The receptor's source is a man in his forties in good health and CMV-seropositive. The sample taken for sequencing was PBMCs. This rearrangement joins TRBV5-1 to TRBJ2-3; 16 bases are shared with TRBD2. CDR3 in amino acids: CASSPGLAGGSIDAQYF. CDR3 DNA: TGCGCCAGCAGTCCGGGACTAGCGGGAGGGTCGATAGATGCGCAGTATTTT.